This T cell receptor beta chain is drawn from a study of shared clonotypes between healthy human individuals. Study background: Three CD4 naive, three CD4 memory, two CD8 naive and one CD8 memory plate were used per donor.

On this clone itself: Its antigen is currently unknown.

Study-wide points: Memory subsets generally showed smaller estimated richness than naive subsets did.

The germline V gene encodes CDR1 SGHRS and CDR2 YFSETQ. The CDR3 loop spans 18 amino acids. V shed 0 bases and J 7 bases; nucleotides not matched to a gene: 15. This table comes from immunoSEQ multiplex PCR, and its TCRdb copy is limited to in-frame clones, with some not included. Among millions of clones listed, 85% to 95% were seen once. The TCR was taken from a man aged 18 to 35 in good health. The source material was naive CD4+ T cells sorted from blood. As to subset: CD45RA+ positively selected. The chain links TRBV5-1 to TRBJ2-1; TRBD2 matches 8 bases. The CDR3 is CASSLDRGLASGWNEQFF. CDR3 nucleotide sequence: TGCGCCAGCAGCTTGGATCGGGGTTTGGCTAGCGGGTGGAATGAGCAGTTCTTC. Supplemented by reference TRBV5-1 and TRBJ2-1, the full variable domain reads KAGVTQTPRYLIKTRGQQVTLSCSPISGHRSVSWYQQTPGQGLQFLFEYFSETQRNKGNFPGRFSGRQFSNSRSEMNVSTLELGDSALYLCASSLDRGLASGWNEQFFGPGTRLTVL.